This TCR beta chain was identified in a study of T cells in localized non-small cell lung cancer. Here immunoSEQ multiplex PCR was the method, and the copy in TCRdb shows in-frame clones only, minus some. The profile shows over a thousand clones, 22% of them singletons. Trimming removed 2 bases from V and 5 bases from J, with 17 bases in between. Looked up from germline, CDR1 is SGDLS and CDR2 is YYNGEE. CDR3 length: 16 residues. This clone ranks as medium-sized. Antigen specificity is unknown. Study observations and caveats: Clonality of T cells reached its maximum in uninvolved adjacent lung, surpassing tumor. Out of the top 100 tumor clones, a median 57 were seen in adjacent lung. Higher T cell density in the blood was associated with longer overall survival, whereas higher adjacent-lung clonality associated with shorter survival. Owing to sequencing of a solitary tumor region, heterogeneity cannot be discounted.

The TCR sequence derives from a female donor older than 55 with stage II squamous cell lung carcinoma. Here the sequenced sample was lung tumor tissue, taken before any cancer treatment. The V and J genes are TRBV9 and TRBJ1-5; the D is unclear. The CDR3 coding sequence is TGTGCCAGCAGCGTGGGGAGGGTAGGACCCCATCAGCCCCAGCATTTT. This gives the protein CASSVGRVGPHQPQHF.